The text below deals with one TCR beta chain. Survey-level TCR beta sequencing used the immunoSEQ assay. Produced via immunoSEQ multiplex PCR; TCRdb's table is partial and in-frame only. Of around 54,000 clones listed, just over 90% are singletons. The germline V gene encodes CDR1 DFQATT and CDR2 SNEGSKA (reference sequence). The CDR3 loop spans 15 amino acids. V lost 3 bases to trimming and J lost 3 bases, with 16 bases between them. The specimen was PBMCs. The sequence was collected from a man aged 35 to 55 with rheumatoid arthritis. This rearrangement joins TRBV20-1 to TRBJ2-3, with TRBD1 as a possible D gene (6 bases). CDR3 sequence: CSASHRTAPTDTQYF. As DNA, the CDR3 is TGCAGTGCTAGTCATCGGACAGCACCAACAGATACGCAGTATTTT.